This paragraph reports one TCR beta chain. The V gene lost 4 bases and the J gene lost 4 bases, with 11 bases spanning the gap. The CDR3 loop spans 15 amino acids. The V gene's germline CDR1 is SSHAT and CDR2 FNYEAQ (reference sequence). These data are taken from a study of shared clonotypes between healthy human individuals. Assay execution proceeded at the deep level. Repertoires were generated with immunoSEQ multiplex PCR, while TCRdb's copy carries only in-frame clones and drops some. The sample records about 2.5 million clones, less than 95% being singletons. The donors, healthy adults who were HIV-negative, had experienced no recent acute infections or vaccinations. In the CD4+ fraction, cells were divided into CD45RA+ naive and CD45RA-negative memory subsets.

The chain joins TRBV7-7 to TRBJ2-6; D possibly corresponds to TRBD2 (7 bases). The receptor's source is a man younger than 35 in good health. Some clones in this sample may be carry-over from other donors' samples. Sequenced: naive CD4+ T cells from PBMCs. Subset here: CD45RA+ positively selected. CDR3 sequence reads: CASSSAGAGANVLTF. CDR3 in DNA: TGTGCCAGCAGCTCCGCGGGGGCCGGGGCCAACGTCCTGACTTTC.